This TCR beta chain was found in a study of cytomegalovirus exposure and HLA in healthy donors. Study overall: In an early release, HLA-typed donors contributed 77 million or so unique TCR sequences.

The ends lost 5 bases at V and 7 bases at J; junction bases unmatched: 2. Germline lookup yields CDR1 SGDLS and CDR2 YYNGEE. The CDR3 extends over 11 amino acids. With 60 Vbeta and 13 Jbeta primers, the PCR was carried out. Libraries were prepared by immunoSEQ multiplex PCR; TCRdb keeps only in-frame clonotypes and omits some of them. This table has over 150,000 clones, around 85% appearing once. About this clone: Its specificity is unknown.

Findings and limits, study-wide: An analysis that came later showed most CMV-associated TCR beta chains appearing HLA-restricted.

The genes are TRBV9 and TRBJ1-1; 7 positions match TRBD1. The sequencing sample was made of PBMCs. The TCR was taken from a man aged 35-49 years in good health and CMV-seronegative. The CDR3 sequence is CASRGDSEAFF. The CDR3 DNA sequence: TGTGCCAGCAGAGGGGACAGTGAAGCTTTCTTT. Together with reference TRBV9 and TRBJ1-1, the CDR3 gives the full variable domain: DSGVTQTPKHLITATGQRVTLRCSPRSGDLSVYWYQQSLDQGLQFLIQYYNGEERAKGNILERFSAQQFPDLHSELNLSSLELGDSALYFCASRGDSEAFFGQGTRLTVV.